This TCR beta chain was recovered during a study of OX40 agonist ivuxolimab in advanced cancers. Broader study findings: Partial responders at 0.1-3.0 mg/kg had among the lowest clonal expansion.

The CDR3 length is 15 residues. J was trimmed by 2 bases and V by 9 bases; bases with no gene match: 12. Germline V lookup: CDR1 SGHDT, CDR2 YYEEEE. Assay used: immunoSEQ multiplex PCR; TCRdb lists only in-frame clones, some missing. The sample records approximately 79,000 clones, about 90% being singletons. Exclusion of a patient followed from autoimmune disease history or systemic immunosuppression. As to this clone: As yet, its antigen is unknown.

The material sequenced was CD4+ or CD8+ T cells sorted from blood, taken in a trial of the OX40 agonist ivuxolimab. The V gene is TRBV5-6, the J gene TRBJ2-7, with TRBD1 matching over 9 bases. This TCR was recovered from an adult with an advanced solid tumor such as melanoma, head and neck, liver or kidney cancer. CDR3 protein: CAKGRDRVCAYEQYF. The CDR3 bases are TGTGCCAAGGGAAGGGACAGGGTGTGCGCCTACGAGCAGTACTTC. Full variable domain (rest looked up from reference TRBV5-6 and TRBJ2-7): DAGVTQSPTHLIKTRGQQVTLRCSPKSGHDTVSWYQQALGQGPQFIFQYYEEEERQRGNFPDRFSGHQFPNYSSELNVNALLLGDSALYLCAKGRDRVCAYEQYFGPGTRLTVT.